These 13 T cell receptor beta chains were sequenced from one sample in a study of shared clonotypes between healthy human individuals. Generated by immunoSEQ multiplex PCR, the TCRdb table keeps only in-frame clones and is missing some. This sample yields a few million clones, of which 90% to 96% are seen a single time; around 0.13% belongs to the top ten. Sequencing was performed on naive CD4+ T cells sorted from blood. As to subset: CD45RA+ positively selected. The receptors originated from a man between 18 and 29 years old in good health.

The sample holds one count of this clone. This sample includes further DNA sequences coding for the same CDR3. The V call is TRBV9, the J call TRBJ2-5, with D perhaps being TRBD1 or TRBD2 (5 bases each). Trimming removed 2 bases at V and 4 bases at J, with 9 bases between. The CDR3 extends over 13 amino acids. Germline CDR1 SGDLS, CDR2 YYNGEE. The CDR3 sequence: CASSVQGTETQYF. The CDR3 DNA follows: TGTGCCAGCAGCGTTCAAGGGACAGAGACCCAGTACTTC. The whole variable domain, remainder taken from reference TRBV9 and TRBJ2-5, is DSGVTQTPKHLITATGQRVTLRCSPRSGDLSVYWYQQSLDQGLQFLIQYYNGEERAKGNILERFSAQQFPDLHSELNLSSLELGDSALYFCASSVQGTETQYFGPGTRLLVL.

V and J are TRBV28 and TRBJ1-2; no firm D call. The CDR3 totals 14 residues. CDR1 is MDHEN, CDR2 SYDVKM, per germline. V was pared by 1 base and J by 2 bases, with 8 bases between. The CDR3: CASSLLGVNYGYTF. Here the CDR3 DNA reads TGTGCCAGCAGTTTATTGGGAGTCAACTATGGCTACACCTTC.

The chain couples TRBV9 to TRBJ1-4, with D maybe TRBD1 (6 bases). The CDR3 is 14 residues long. The germline gives CDR1 SGDLS, CDR2 YYNGEE. V lost 3 bases, J lost 12 bases, and 18 bases lay in between. This chain's CDR3 is CASSGTAGELQLFF. For the CDR3, the DNA is TGTGCCAGCAGCGGTACGGCAGGGGAGTTACAACTGTTTTTT.

The chain recombines TRBV6-1 with TRBJ1-1; tentatively, D is TRBD1 (6 bases). CDR1 is MNHNS and CDR2 is SASEGT in the germline V gene. This CDR3 has 15 residues. V was trimmed by 4 bases and J by 1 base, leaving 13 bases between them. The CDR3 here is CASSAFPQGNTEAFF. The CDR3 DNA reads TGTGCCAGCAGTGCGTTCCCACAGGGGAACACTGAAGCTTTCTTT.

The V and J genes are TRBV27 and TRBJ1-5, with 8 bases matching TRBD1. The CDR3 extends over 15 amino acids. Germline trimming cut 0 bases from V and 7 bases from J; bases unmatched to any gene: 5. CDR1 is MNHEY, CDR2 SMNVEV, per germline (reference sequence). CDR3 sequence (DNA): TGTGCCAGCAGTTTATCGGGCAGGGGGCTCCAGCCCCAGCATTTT. This codes for CASSLSGRGLQPQHF.

The CDR3 region has the DNA TGTGCCAGTAGTATAGACCCGGGAAGGGCAGATACGCAGTATTTT. It yields the protein CASSIDPGRADTQYF. The chain recombines TRBV19 with TRBJ2-3; D may be TRBD2 (5 bases). V gave up 0 bases and J gave up 4 bases, with 11 bases separating them. There are 15 residues in the CDR3. Per germline, CDR1 LNHDA and CDR2 SQIVND (reference sequence). Filled out from reference TRBV19 and TRBJ2-3, the complete variable domain reads DGGITQSPKYLFRKEGQNVTLSCEQNLNHDAMYWYRQDPGQGLRLIYYSQIVNDFQKGDIAEGYSVSREKKESFPLTVTSAQKNPTAFYLCASSIDPGRADTQYFGPGTRLTVL.

Only one count was recorded for this clone. This chain connects TRBV9 to TRBJ2-5; 12 nucleotides agree with TRBD2. CDR1 is SGDLS and CDR2 is YYNGEE in the germline V gene. The CDR3 extends over 18 amino acids. Unmatched junction bases numbered 11, after V lost 4 bases and J lost 1 base. This CDR3 reads CASSTPFGLAGTQETQYF. The DNA of the CDR3 is TGTGCCAGCAGCACCCCCTTCGGACTAGCGGGGACCCAAGAGACCCAGTACTTC.

V usage is TRBV27 and J usage is TRBJ1-1; the match to TRBD1 covers 8 bases. The CDR3 is made up of 15 amino acids. V lost 6 bases and J lost 8; bases outside the gene matches: 14. CDR1 is MNHEY, CDR2 SMNVEV, per germline (reference sequence). Written as DNA, the CDR3 is TGTGCCAGCAGCCAGGAACCCTCAGGGGGCAGAGAAGCTTTCTTT. This sequence encodes CASSQEPSGGREAFF.

V gene TRBV28 combines with J gene TRBJ1-2, with TRBD1 identical over 7 bases. Unmatched junction bases numbered 4, after V lost 2 bases and J lost 7 bases. This CDR3 comprises 13 residues. Germline V gene lookup returns CDR1 MDHEN and CDR2 SYDVKM. CDR3 sequence (DNA): TGTGCCAGCAGTTTACCGGCAGGGGGTGGCTACACCTTC. This encodes CASSLPAGGGYTF.

Notes on this clone: The same CDR3 also results from other DNA sequences found in this sample. The chain combines TRBV28 with TRBJ1-5, with 7 bases identical to TRBD1. There are 14 residues in the CDR3. From germline, CDR1 is MDHEN and CDR2 SYDVKM. V lost 4 bases and J lost 2; bases outside the gene matches: 2. The CDR3 spells CASSSGQGNQPQHF. The CDR3 nucleotides are TGTGCCAGCAGTTCCGGACAGGGCAATCAGCCCCAGCATTTT. Full variable domain (outside the CDR3, taken from reference TRBV28 and TRBJ1-5): DVKVTQSSRYLVKRTGEKVFLECVQDMDHENMFWYRQDPGLGLRLIYFSYDVKMKEKGDIPEGYSVSREKKERFSLILESASTNQTSMYLCASSSGQGNQPQHFGDGTRLSIL.

The CDR3 sequence is CASSRGTRNTEAFF. CDR3 coding DNA: TGTGCCAGCAGCCGAGGAACTAGGAACACTGAAGCTTTCTTT. The chain employs TRBV7-8 and TRBJ1-1; the D is unclear. The CDR3 has 14 residues. Per germline, CDR1 SGHVS and CDR2 FQNEAQ. V lost 5 bases and J lost 1, with 11 bases in between.

This chain joins TRBV30 and TRBJ2-7, with D tentatively TRBD1 (6 bases). Trimming took 4 bases from V and 5 from J, leaving 18 bases between them. The germline CDR1 and CDR2 sequences are GTSNPN and SVGIG (reference sequence). This CDR3 has 14 residues. CDR3 DNA sequence: TGTGCCTGGAACCGCCTGACAGGTTCCCACGAGCAGTACTTC. Amino acid sequence: CAWNRLTGSHEQYF.

V gene TRBV5-1 combines with J gene TRBJ1-1, with TRBD1 as a possible D gene (5 bases). Germline V gene sequence: CDR1 SGHRS, CDR2 YFSETQ. The CDR3 is 17 residues long. Trimming took 4 bases from V and 1 from J, leaving 20 bases between them. CDR3 nucleotides: TGCGCCAGCAGCAGCGTGCTCCAGGGACGGACGAACACTGAAGCTTTCTTT. Protein sequence: CASSSVLQGRTNTEAFF.